Detailed here is one TCR beta chain. An end of the junction differs from the germline gene, which may be a read error. These data originate in a study of CD8+CD57+ T cells in acquired aplastic anemia. The germline CDR1 and CDR2 sequences are SEHNR and FQNEAQ (reference sequence). The CDR3 spans 13 residues. The template for TCR beta VDJ and CDR3 sequence profiling was genomic DNA. TCRdb re-called the reads through MiXCR, storing one row per CDR3 protein. Of approximately 170,000 distinct CDR3 sequences in the sample, roughly 56% were seen once. Sequenced sample: sorted CD4+, CD8+, or CD8+CD57+ T cells (not recorded which) from PBMCs. V usage is TRBV7-9 and J usage is TRBJ1-2, with D maybe TRBD1 (6 bases). The source of this sequence is a human donor in good health, serving as a control. CDR3 nucleotides: TGTGCCAGCAGCTTATCCGGGGGCCAGGGCTACATCTTC. Residues: CASSLSGGQGYIF.